Listed below are T cell receptor beta chains from one sample, sequenced in a study of cytotoxic CD8 clonotypes in ibrutinib-treated CLL. Some clones are missing from TCRdb's copy, which holds only in-frame ones; the method was immunoSEQ multiplex PCR. The repertoire consists of 29,000 or so clones, with about 70% occurring once and the leading ten covering 51%. The sample was PBMCs, taken after 36 months of ibrutinib treatment. Receptors originate from a human donor with chronic lymphocytic leukemia. Both conserved end residues are part of each CDR3. The order of the fields is D gene, clone size, V gene, J gene, CDR3 DNA, CDR3 protein. A D gene is named only where the DNA matches it firmly. Clone size is not always given. Where it is, it says once, few, many or a class for expanded clones.

d_call: TRBD1
clone_size: .
v_call: TRBV7-3
j_call: TRBJ2-2
cdr3_nt: TGTGCCAGCAGCTTTACAGGGGGCATCACCGGGGAGCTGTTTTTT
cdr3_aa: CASSFTGGITGELFF

d_call: TRBD1
clone_size: .
v_call: TRBV27
j_call: TRBJ1-4
cdr3_nt: TGTGCCAGCAGGAAAGGACAGGGGAGTGAAAAACTGTTTTTT
cdr3_aa: CASRKGQGSEKLFF

d_call: TRBD1
clone_size: once
v_call: TRBV4-3
j_call: TRBJ1-1
cdr3_nt: TGCGCCAGCAGCCTCGGACAGGGGTTGAACACTGAAGCTTTCTTT
cdr3_aa: CASSLGQGLNTEAFF

d_call: TRBD2
clone_size: .
v_call: TRBV11-2
j_call: TRBJ2-7
cdr3_nt: TGTGCCAGCAGCTTAGCGGGAGGGGCGCGCGAGCAGTACTTC
cdr3_aa: CASSLAGGAREQYF

d_call: .
clone_size: .
v_call: TRBV19
j_call: TRBJ2-1
cdr3_nt: TGTGCCAGTAGTACAGCCATTCGGGGTGAGCAGTTCTTC
cdr3_aa: CASSTAIRGEQFF

d_call: .
clone_size: few
v_call: TRBV7-9
j_call: TRBJ1-1
cdr3_nt: TGTGCCAGCAGCTTACCTACGAACACTGAAGCTTTCTTT
cdr3_aa: CASSLPTNTEAFF

d_call: TRBD1
clone_size: .
v_call: TRBV9
j_call: TRBJ2-5
cdr3_nt: TGTGCCAGCAGCGAAAGGACAGGGAATATGGTCCAAGAGACCCAGTACTTC
cdr3_aa: CASSERTGNMVQETQYF

d_call: .
clone_size: .
v_call: TRBV2
j_call: TRBJ1-3
cdr3_nt: TGTGCCAGCAGTCAAGAAGTGGGAAACACCATATATTTT
cdr3_aa: CASSQEVGNTIYF

d_call: .
clone_size: once
v_call: TRBV18
j_call: TRBJ1-2
cdr3_nt: TGTGCCAGCTCACCTATAACCAAAAAGGGAAGCGGCTACACCTTC
cdr3_aa: CASSPITKKGSGYTF

d_call: TRBD2
clone_size: .
v_call: TRBV2
j_call: TRBJ2-3
cdr3_nt: TGTGCCAGCAGCCCACTAGCGGGGGTCACAGATACGCAGTATTTT
cdr3_aa: CASSPLAGVTDTQYF

d_call: TRBD1
clone_size: .
v_call: TRBV10-3
j_call: TRBJ1-4
cdr3_nt: TGTGCCATCATCGGGACAGGGGGCTTTGGAGAAAAACTGTTTTTT
cdr3_aa: CAIIGTGGFGEKLFF

d_call: TRBD2
clone_size: .
v_call: TRBV2
j_call: TRBJ2-7
cdr3_nt: TGTGCCAGCGTCAGGACTAGCGGTTACGAGCAGTACTTC
cdr3_aa: CASVRTSGYEQYF

d_call: .
clone_size: .
v_call: TRBV18
j_call: TRBJ2-3
cdr3_nt: TGTGCCAGCTCACCAACAAGGTTATACGGGGGAGGCTCTAGCACAGATACGCAGTATTTT
cdr3_aa: CASSPTRLYGGGSSTDTQYF

d_call: .
clone_size: .
v_call: TRBV2
j_call: TRBJ1-2
cdr3_nt: TGTGCCAGCAGTGACTCGAATACCTTAAATGGCTACACCTTC
cdr3_aa: CASSDSNTLNGYTF